This record looks at one TCR beta chain sequence and its context. The CDR3 is 15 amino acids. The V gene end was trimmed by 5 bases and the J gene end by 5 bases; junction bases not matched to a gene: 8. Germline V gives CDR1 SGHKS, CDR2 YYEKEE (reference sequence). This entry belongs to a study of T cell changes during pregnancy in multiple sclerosis. Data came from immunoSEQ multiplex PCR; TCRdb stores just in-frame clones and leaves some out. The sample records around 110,000 clones, 90% to 95% being singletons. This receptor was taken from a female donor with multiple sclerosis, enrolled in a pregnancy study. Here the sequenced sample was peripheral blood, taken in the third trimester of pregnancy. The chain is built from TRBV5-5 and TRBJ1-1; 11 bases map to TRBD1. The CDR3 loop is CASSSQGTGGTEAFF. The CDR3 region has the DNA TGTGCCAGCAGTTCCCAAGGGACAGGGGGGACTGAAGCTTTCTTT.